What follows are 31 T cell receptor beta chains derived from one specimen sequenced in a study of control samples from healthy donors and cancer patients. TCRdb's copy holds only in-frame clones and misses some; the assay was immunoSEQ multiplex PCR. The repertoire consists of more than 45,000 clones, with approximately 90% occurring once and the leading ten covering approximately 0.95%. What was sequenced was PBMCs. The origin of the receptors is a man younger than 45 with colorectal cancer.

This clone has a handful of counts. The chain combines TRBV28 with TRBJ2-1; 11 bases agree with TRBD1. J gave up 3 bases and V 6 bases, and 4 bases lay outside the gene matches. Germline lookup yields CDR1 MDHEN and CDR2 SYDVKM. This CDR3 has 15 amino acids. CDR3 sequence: CASSSGQGDYNEQFF. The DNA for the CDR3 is TGTGCCAGCAGCTCGGGACAGGGGGACTACAATGAGCAGTTCTTC.

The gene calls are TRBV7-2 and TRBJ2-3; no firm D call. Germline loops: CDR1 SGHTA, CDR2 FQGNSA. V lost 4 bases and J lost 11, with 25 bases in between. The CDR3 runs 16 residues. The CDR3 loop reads CASSSTTALRSVGQYF. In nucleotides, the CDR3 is TGTGCCAGCAGCTCCACCACCGCCTTAAGATCGGTGGGGCAGTATTTT.

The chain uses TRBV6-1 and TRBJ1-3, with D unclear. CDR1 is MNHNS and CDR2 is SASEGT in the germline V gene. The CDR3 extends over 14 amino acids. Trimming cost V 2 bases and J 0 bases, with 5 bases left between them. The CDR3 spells CASSELPSGNTIYF. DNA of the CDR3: TGTGCCAGCAGTGAATTGCCCTCTGGAAACACCATATATTTT.

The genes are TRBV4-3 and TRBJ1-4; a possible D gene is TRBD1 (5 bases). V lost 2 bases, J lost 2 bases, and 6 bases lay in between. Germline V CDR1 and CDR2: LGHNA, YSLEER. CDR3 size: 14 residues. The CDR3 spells CASSQQGTNEKLFF. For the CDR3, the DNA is TGCGCCAGCAGCCAACAGGGTACTAATGAAAAACTGTTTTTT.

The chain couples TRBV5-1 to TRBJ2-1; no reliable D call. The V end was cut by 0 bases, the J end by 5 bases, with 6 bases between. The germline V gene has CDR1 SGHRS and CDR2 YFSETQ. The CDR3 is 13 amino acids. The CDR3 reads CASSLVPDNEQFF. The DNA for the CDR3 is TGCGCCAGCAGCTTGGTGCCCGACAATGAGCAGTTCTTC.

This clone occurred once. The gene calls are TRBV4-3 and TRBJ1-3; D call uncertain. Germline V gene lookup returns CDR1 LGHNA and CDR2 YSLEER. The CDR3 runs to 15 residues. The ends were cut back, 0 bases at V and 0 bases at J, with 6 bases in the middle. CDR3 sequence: CASSQDRYSGNTIYF. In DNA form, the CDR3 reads TGCGCCAGCAGCCAAGATAGGTACTCTGGAAACACCATATATTTT.

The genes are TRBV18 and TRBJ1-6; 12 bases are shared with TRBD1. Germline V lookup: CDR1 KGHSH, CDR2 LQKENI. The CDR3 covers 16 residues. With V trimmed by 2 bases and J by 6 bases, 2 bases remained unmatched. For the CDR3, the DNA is TGTGCCAGCTCACCATCGGGACAGGGGGCTAATTCACCCCTCCACTTT. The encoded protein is CASSPSGQGANSPLHF.

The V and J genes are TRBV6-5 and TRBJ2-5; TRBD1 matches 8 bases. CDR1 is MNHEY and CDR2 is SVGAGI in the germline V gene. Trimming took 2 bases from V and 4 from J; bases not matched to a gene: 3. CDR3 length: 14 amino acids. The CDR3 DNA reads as TGTGCCAGCAGTTACAGCGGACAGGGAGAGACCCAGTACTTC. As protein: CASSYSGQGETQYF.

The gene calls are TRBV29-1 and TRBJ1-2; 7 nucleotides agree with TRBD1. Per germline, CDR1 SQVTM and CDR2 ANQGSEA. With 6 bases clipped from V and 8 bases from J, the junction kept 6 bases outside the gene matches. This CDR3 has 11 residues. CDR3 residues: CSVPTGNGYTF. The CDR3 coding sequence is TGCAGCGTGCCGACAGGGAACGGCTACACCTTC.

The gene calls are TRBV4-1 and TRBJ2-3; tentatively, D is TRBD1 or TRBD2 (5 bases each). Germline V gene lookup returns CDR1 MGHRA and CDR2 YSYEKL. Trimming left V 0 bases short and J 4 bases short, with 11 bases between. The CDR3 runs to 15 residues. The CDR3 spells CASSQDSPGPDTQYF. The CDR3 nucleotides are TGCGCCAGCAGCCAAGACTCTCCGGGGCCAGATACGCAGTATTTT.

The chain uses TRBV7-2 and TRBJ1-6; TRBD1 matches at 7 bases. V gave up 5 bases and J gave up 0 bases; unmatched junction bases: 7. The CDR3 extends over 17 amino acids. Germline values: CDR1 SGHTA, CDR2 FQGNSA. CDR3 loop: CASSPPAGGSYNSPLHF. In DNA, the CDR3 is TGTGCCAGCAGCCCCCCCGCAGGGGGCTCCTATAATTCACCCCTCCACTTT.

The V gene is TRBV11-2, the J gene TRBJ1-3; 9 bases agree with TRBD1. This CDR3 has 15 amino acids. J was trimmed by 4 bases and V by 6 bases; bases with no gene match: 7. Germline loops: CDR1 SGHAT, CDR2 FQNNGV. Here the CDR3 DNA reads TGTGCCAGCAGGGATTCGGACAGGGGAGGAAACACCATATATTTT. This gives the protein CASRDSDRGGNTIYF.

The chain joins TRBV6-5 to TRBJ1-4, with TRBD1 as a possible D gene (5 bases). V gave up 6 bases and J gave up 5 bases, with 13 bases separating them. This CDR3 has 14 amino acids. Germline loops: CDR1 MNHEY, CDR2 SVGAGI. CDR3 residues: CASRWGGINEKLFF. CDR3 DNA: TGTGCCAGCAGGTGGGGGGGGATCAATGAAAAACTGTTTTTT.

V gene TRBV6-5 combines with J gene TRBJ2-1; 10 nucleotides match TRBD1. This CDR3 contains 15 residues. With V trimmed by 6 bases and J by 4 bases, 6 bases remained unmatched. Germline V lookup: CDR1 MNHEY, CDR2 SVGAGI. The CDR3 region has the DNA TGTGCCAGCAGACCCCGGGACAGGGGTTACAATGAGCAGTTCTTC. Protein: CASRPRDRGYNEQFF.

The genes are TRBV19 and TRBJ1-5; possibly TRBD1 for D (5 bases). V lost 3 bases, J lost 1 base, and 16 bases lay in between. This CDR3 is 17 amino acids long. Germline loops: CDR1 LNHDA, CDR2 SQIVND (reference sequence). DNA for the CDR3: TGTGCCAGTAGTATTAGGGGATCCCCCTTGAGCAATCAGCCCCAGCATTTT. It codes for CASSIRGSPLSNQPQHF. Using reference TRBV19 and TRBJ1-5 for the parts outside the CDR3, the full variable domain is DGGITQSPKYLFRKEGQNVTLSCEQNLNHDAMYWYRQDPGQGLRLIYYSQIVNDFQKGDIAEGYSVSREKKESFPLTVTSAQKNPTAFYLCASSIRGSPLSNQPQHFGDGTRLSIL.

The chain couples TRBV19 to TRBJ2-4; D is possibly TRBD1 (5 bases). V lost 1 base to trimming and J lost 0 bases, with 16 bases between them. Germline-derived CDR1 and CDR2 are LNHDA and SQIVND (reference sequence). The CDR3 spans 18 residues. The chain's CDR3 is CASSIAPRQSLAKNIQYF. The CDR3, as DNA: TGTGCCAGTAGTATAGCGCCCCGACAGTCCCTAGCCAAAAACATTCAGTACTTC.

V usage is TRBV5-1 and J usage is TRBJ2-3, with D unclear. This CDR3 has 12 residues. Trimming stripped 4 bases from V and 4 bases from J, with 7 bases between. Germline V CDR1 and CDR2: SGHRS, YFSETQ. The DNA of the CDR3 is TGCGCCAGCAGCCCTTTTCCAGATACGCAGTATTTT. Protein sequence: CASSPFPDTQYF. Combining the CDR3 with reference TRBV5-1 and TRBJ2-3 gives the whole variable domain KAGVTQTPRYLIKTRGQQVTLSCSPISGHRSVSWYQQTPGQGLQFLFEYFSETQRNKGNFPGRFSGRQFSNSRSEMNVSTLELGDSALYLCASSPFPDTQYFGPGTRLTVL.

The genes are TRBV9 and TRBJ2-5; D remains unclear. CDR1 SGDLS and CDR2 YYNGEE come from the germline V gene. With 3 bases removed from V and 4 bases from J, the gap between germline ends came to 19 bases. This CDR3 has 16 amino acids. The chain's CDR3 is CASSGKTGFWGETQYF. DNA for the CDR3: TGTGCCAGCAGCGGAAAAACGGGCTTCTGGGGAGAGACCCAGTACTTC.

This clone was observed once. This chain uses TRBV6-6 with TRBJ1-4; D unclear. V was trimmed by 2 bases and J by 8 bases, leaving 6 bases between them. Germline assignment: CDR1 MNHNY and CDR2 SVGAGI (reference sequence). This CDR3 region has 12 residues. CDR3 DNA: TGTGCCAGCAGTTACGGACTGGAAAAACTGTTTTTT. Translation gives CASSYGLEKLFF.

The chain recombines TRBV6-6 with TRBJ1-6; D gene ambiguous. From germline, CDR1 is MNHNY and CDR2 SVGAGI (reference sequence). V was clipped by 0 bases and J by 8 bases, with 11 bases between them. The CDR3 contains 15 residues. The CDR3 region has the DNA TGTGCCAGCAGTTACTCAGACCGAGAGTATTCACCCCTCCACTTT. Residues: CASSYSDREYSPLHF.

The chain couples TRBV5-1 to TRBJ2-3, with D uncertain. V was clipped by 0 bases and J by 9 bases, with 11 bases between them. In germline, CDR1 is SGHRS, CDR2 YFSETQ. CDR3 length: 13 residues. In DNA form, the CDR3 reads TGCGCCAGCAGCTTGGCACCTGAAGGGACGCAGTATTTT. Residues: CASSLAPEGTQYF. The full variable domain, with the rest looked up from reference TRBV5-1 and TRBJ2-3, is KAGVTQTPRYLIKTRGQQVTLSCSPISGHRSVSWYQQTPGQGLQFLFEYFSETQRNKGNFPGRFSGRQFSNSRSEMNVSTLELGDSALYLCASSLAPEGTQYFGPGTRLTVL.

CDR3 protein: CASSLSTEAFF. In DNA, the CDR3 is TGTGCCAGCAGTTTATCCACTGAAGCTTTCTTT. V is TRBV12-3 or TRBV12-4 and J is TRBJ1-1; D ambiguous. The V end lost 2 bases, the J end lost 4 bases, and 2 bases lay between the germline ends. The CDR3 is made up of 11 amino acids.

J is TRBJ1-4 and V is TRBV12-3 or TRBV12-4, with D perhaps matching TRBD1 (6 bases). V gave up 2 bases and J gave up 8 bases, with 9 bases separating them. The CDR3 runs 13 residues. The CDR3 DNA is TGTGCCAGCAGTTTAACGGACAGAGAAAAACTGTTTTTT. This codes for CASSLTDREKLFF.

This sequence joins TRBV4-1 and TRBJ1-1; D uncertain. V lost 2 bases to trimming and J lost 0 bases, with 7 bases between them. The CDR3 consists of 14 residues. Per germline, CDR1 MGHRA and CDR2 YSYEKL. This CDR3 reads CASSQTAMNTEAFF. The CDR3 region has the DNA TGCGCCAGCAGCCAAACGGCGATGAACACTGAAGCTTTCTTT.

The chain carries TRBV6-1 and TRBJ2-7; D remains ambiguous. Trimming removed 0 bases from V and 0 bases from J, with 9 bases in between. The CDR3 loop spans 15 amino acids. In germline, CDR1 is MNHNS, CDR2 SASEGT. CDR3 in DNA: TGTGCCAGCAGTGAAGCGGTACAGATCTCCTACGAGCAGTACTTC. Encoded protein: CASSEAVQISYEQYF.

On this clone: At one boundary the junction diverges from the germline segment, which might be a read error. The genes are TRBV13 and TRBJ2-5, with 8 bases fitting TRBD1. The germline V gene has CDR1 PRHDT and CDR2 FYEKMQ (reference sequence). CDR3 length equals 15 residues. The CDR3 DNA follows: TGTGCCAGCAGCCCTTCTCGGACAGGGAGAGAGAGCCAGTACTTC. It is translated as CASSPSRTGRESQYF.

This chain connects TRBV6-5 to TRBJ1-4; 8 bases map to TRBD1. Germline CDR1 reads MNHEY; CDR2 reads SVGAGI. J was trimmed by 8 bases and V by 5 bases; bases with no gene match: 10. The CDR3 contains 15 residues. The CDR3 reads CASSQRTGPAEKLFF. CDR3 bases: TGTGCCAGCAGTCAACGGACAGGGCCCGCGGAAAAACTGTTTTTT.

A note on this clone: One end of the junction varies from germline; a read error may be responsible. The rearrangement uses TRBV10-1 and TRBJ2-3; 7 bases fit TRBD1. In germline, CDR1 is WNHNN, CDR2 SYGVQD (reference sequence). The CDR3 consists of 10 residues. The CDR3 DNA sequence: TGCGCCAGCAGATTAGGACAGGCGGATTTT. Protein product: CASRLGQADF.

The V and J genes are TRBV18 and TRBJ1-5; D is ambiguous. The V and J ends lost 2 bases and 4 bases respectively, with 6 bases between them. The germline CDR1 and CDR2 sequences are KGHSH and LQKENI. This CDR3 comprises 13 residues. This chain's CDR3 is CASSPKENQPQHF. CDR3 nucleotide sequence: TGTGCCAGCTCACCAAAGGAGAATCAGCCCCAGCATTTT.

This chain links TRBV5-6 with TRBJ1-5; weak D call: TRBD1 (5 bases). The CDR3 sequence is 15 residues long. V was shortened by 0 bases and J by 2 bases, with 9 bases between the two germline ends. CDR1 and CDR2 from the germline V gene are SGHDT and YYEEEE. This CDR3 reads CASSLGGAGNQPQHF. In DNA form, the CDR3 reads TGTGCCAGCAGCTTGGGAGGGGCTGGCAATCAGCCCCAGCATTTT.

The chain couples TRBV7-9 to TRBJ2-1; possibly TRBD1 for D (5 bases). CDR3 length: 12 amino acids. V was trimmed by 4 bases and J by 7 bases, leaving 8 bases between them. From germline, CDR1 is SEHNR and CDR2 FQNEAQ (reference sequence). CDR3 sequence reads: CASSSGINEQFF. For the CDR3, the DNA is TGTGCCAGCAGCTCAGGGATAAATGAGCAGTTCTTC.